The clone carrying this T cell receptor (beta chain) was recorded a few times. Its antigen is as yet unknown. Sequencing of DNA taken from cultured CD4+ T cells relied on the Oncomine TCR Beta short-read assay. One entry per CDR3 protein, called by TCRdb with MiXCR from the PCR reads. This table holds about 8,900 distinct CDR3 sequences, 30% to 45% found once. The CDR3 is 17 residues long. The J segment lost 1 base and the V segment lost 6 bases, leaving 11 bases of the junction unmatched. The germline V gene encodes CDR1 SGHVS and CDR2 FQNEAQ. This specimen comes from a study of vaccination and CD4 T cells after COVID-19. Regarding treatment: roughly nine-day PBMC culture with coronavirus spike peptide pools or control peptides (ViraFEST assay).

The TCR was taken from a human donor who had recovered from COVID-19. Sequencing was performed on CD4+ T cells from blood, cultured in vitro. The V gene is TRBV7-8, the J gene TRBJ1-3; 8 positions agree with TRBD1. CDR3 residues: CASSLLTGDASGNTIYF. In DNA form, the CDR3 reads TGTGCCAGCAGTCTTTTGACAGGGGATGCTTCTGGAAACACCATATATTTT.